This T cell receptor beta chain was captured by sequencing in a study of tumor and adjacent non-tumor tissue in lung cancer. Across the study: Patients were aged 31 to 76, 9 to 10 men and about five women, stage I to III.

The template was RNA from unsorted bulk tissue. More than 3 cm separated this lung sample from the edge of the tumor. Newly diagnosed lung cancer patients had thoracic surgery in China, August–late 2014, without prior chemotherapy. The library came from three nested PCR rounds adapted from ARM-PCR protocols. MiXCR, run by TCRdb on the multiplex PCR reads, gives a single entry per CDR3 protein. The sample gives tens of thousands of distinct CDR3 sequences, over 65% of which show up once; 40% is in the top ten. Whole-study results and caveats: Normal lung showed higher cumulative top 100 clone frequency than tumor.

Concerning this clonotype itself: What it recognizes is unknown. This CDR3 is missing its conserved last phenylalanine or tryptophan, likely due to a read error. The limits of the CDR3 on the DNA are not certain, so only TCRdb's listed CDR3 is given.

Ends included, the CDR3 has 14 residues. Specimen: distant non-tumor lung tissue. The chain combines TRBV12-3 or TRBV12-4 with TRBJ1-6; the D segment call TRBD1 is taken from the table without a DNA check. The sequence was obtained from a man aged 65 to 79 with non-small cell lung cancer. The CDR3: CASSLWGAQSPLHY.